The 24 T cell receptor beta chains below were found in one sample sequenced in a study of blood T cell repertoires in COVID-19. TCRdb's copy holds only in-frame clones and misses some; the assay was immunoSEQ multiplex PCR. The sample includes hundreds of thousands of clones, 89% seen only once; the top ten take less than 4%. Input material: PBMCs or T cells enriched from blood (not recorded which). Receptor source: a woman under 40 with acute COVID-19.

The CDR3 bases are TGTGCCAGTAGTTCCCCAGGGGGCACTGAAGCTTTCTTT. Amino acid sequence: CASSSPGGTEAFF. The rearrangement joins TRBV19 to TRBJ1-1; 7 positions match TRBD1. The CDR3 sequence is 13 residues long. Germline V gives CDR1 LNHDA, CDR2 SQIVND (reference sequence). The junction had 4 bases not matched to a gene; V was cut back by 5 bases and J by 4 bases.

This sequence joins TRBV29-1 and TRBJ1-1, with TRBD1 matching 7 bases. The CDR3 runs to 12 residues. V lost 6 bases and J lost 6; bases outside the gene matches: 7. Germline assignment: CDR1 SQVTM and CDR2 ANQGSEA. The CDR3 nucleotides read TGCAGCGTAAAGGGGGCGCCCGCTGAAGCTTTCTTT. It codes for CSVKGAPAEAFF.

The gene calls are TRBV6-5 and TRBJ1-4; no reliable D call. CDR1 and CDR2 (germline): MNHEY, SVGAGI. With 0 bases removed from V and 6 bases from J, the gap between germline ends came to 11 bases. The CDR3 is 15 amino acids. DNA of the CDR3: TGTGCCAGCAGTTACTCCGGGATAGCGGATGAAAAACTGTTTTTT. The encoded protein is CASSYSGIADEKLFF.

The rearrangement links TRBV5-5 to TRBJ1-4, with 8 positions matching TRBD1. The CDR3 runs to 12 residues. Trimming cost V 1 base and J 10 bases; bases outside gene matches: 0. Per the germline V gene, CDR1 is SGHKS and CDR2 is YYEKEE (reference sequence). The CDR3 sequence: CASSLTGGKLFF. In nucleotides, the CDR3 is TGTGCCAGCAGCTTGACAGGGGGAAAACTGTTTTTT.

This rearrangement joins TRBV3-1 (or the pseudogene TRBV3-2) to TRBJ1-3; TRBD1 might be the D (5 bases). Per germline, CDR1 LGHDT and CDR2 YNNKEL (reference sequence). The CDR3 is 15 residues long. V was cut by 0 bases and J by 8 bases, with 14 bases left in between. The CDR3 coding sequence is TGTGCCAGCAGCCAAGAAGCGGGGCTGGCGGACACCATATATTTT. Protein product: CASSQEAGLADTIYF.

The CDR3 reads CASSSSVTGMNTEAFF. DNA of the CDR3: TGTGCCAGCAGTTCGAGTGTAACGGGTATGAACACTGAAGCTTTCTTT. The V and J genes are TRBV6-2 or TRBV6-3 and TRBJ1-1; D remains unclear. The CDR3 totals 16 residues. The germline gives CDR1 MNHEY, CDR2 SVGEGT. The V end was cut by 4 bases, the J end by 0 bases, with 15 bases between.

The CDR3 bases are TGTGCCAGCAGCCAAGGGGCTAGCGGGTTCACAGATACGCAGTATTTT. Translated: CASSQGASGFTDTQYF. The rearrangement uses TRBV3-1 (or the pseudogene TRBV3-2) and TRBJ2-3, with TRBD2 matching 8 bases. The CDR3 totals 16 residues. Germline assignment: CDR1 LGHDT and CDR2 YNNKEL (reference sequence). Germline trimming cut 1 base from V and 2 bases from J; bases unmatched to any gene: 5.

The genes are TRBV6-4 and TRBJ2-4; D is perhaps TRBD2 (6 bases). The germline CDR1 and CDR2 sequences are MRHNA and SNTAGT. CDR3 length: 13 residues. With 11 bases removed from V and 5 bases from J, the gap between germline ends came to 16 bases. The CDR3 DNA follows: TGTGCCCGGGGCGGGAATGATGAAAACATTCAGTACTTC. This sequence encodes CARGGNDENIQYF.

As for this clone: The identical CDR3 is also encoded by other nucleotide sequences in the sample. The chain combines TRBV5-1 with TRBJ1-1; D is possibly TRBD1 (6 bases). Germline CDR1 reads SGHRS; CDR2 reads YFSETQ. The CDR3 spans 14 residues. V lost 5 bases, J lost 1 base, and 12 bases lay in between. CDR3 region: CASSSGTPNTEAFF. CDR3 DNA sequence: TGCGCCAGCAGTTCCGGGACACCGAACACTGAAGCTTTCTTT.

This chain's CDR3 is CASSQKGAGGEAFF. The CDR3, as DNA: TGTGCCAGCAGCCAAAAAGGGGCGGGAGGTGAAGCTTTCTTT. The V gene is TRBV3-1 (or the pseudogene TRBV3-2), the J gene TRBJ1-1, with a weak D call TRBD1 (5 bases). Germline assignment: CDR1 LGHDT and CDR2 YNNKEL (reference sequence). The CDR3 spans 14 residues. V lost 2 bases, J lost 7 bases, and 14 bases lay in between.

This clone was observed a single time. One junction end does not reproduce the germline sequence, and a read error may be involved. The J gene is TRBJ2-7, the V gene TRBV7-2, with TRBD2 matching 9 bases. This CDR3 comprises 14 residues. Germline CDR1 reads SGHTA; CDR2 reads FQGNSA. CDR3 region: CASSFGTSSHEQYF. CDR3 in DNA: TGTGCCAGCAGCTTTGGGACTAGCTCCCACGAGCAGTACTTC.

The gene calls are TRBV4-1 and TRBJ2-7, with D unresolved. CDR1 is MGHRA, CDR2 YSYEKL, per germline. V shed 6 bases and J shed 2 bases, with 14 bases lying between them. This CDR3 region has 14 residues. The CDR3 DNA follows: TGCGCCAGCAGTGATCTTCCAGAAACCTACGAGCAGTACTTC. It is translated as CASSDLPETYEQYF.

V usage is TRBV7-2 and J usage is TRBJ1-2, with TRBD1 matching 7 bases. Germline CDR1 SGHTA, CDR2 FQGNSA. CDR3 size: 14 residues. J lost 4 bases, V lost 5 bases, and 7 bases had no gene match. The CDR3 sequence is CASSHQGQFYGYTF. The CDR3 DNA is TGTGCCAGCAGCCACCAGGGACAGTTCTATGGCTACACCTTC. The full variable domain, its missing parts supplied by reference TRBV7-2 and TRBJ1-2, is GAGVSQSPSNKVTEKGKDVELRCDPISGHTALYWYRQSLGQGLEFLIYFQGNSAPDKSGLPSDRFSAERTGGSVSTLTIQRTQQEDSAVYLCASSHQGQFYGYTFGSGTRLTVV.

The chain uses TRBV29-1 and TRBJ1-1; D unclear. This CDR3 is built from 13 residues. Germline lookup yields CDR1 SQVTM and CDR2 ANQGSEA. Trimming cost V 0 bases and J 11 bases, with 16 bases left between them. This CDR3 is CSVEDPRHRMAFF. Here the CDR3 DNA reads TGCAGCGTTGAAGATCCACGGCACAGAATGGCTTTCTTT.

The chain links TRBV7-9 to TRBJ2-7, with a possible D match to TRBD1 (5 bases). The ends were cut back, 6 bases at V and 6 bases at J, with 12 bases in the middle. Germline values: CDR1 SEHNR, CDR2 FQNEAQ (reference sequence). The CDR3 covers 12 residues. The CDR3 DNA sequence: TGTGCCAGCAGGGGGCGAGATCGCGAGCAGTACTTC. Its translation is CASRGRDREQYF.

The rearrangement uses TRBV18 and TRBJ2-1, with TRBD2 identical over 12 bases. The CDR3 has 16 amino acids. Germline V gene lookup returns CDR1 KGHSH and CDR2 LQKENI. The V segment lost 2 bases and the J segment 7 bases; nucleotides outside the gene matches: 6. CDR3 DNA: TGTGCCAGCTCACCAGTCGGGCTAGCGGGGGGGAATGAGCAGTTCTTC. Its translation: CASSPVGLAGGNEQFF.

This chain uses TRBV4-1 with TRBJ1-3; 7 nucleotides match TRBD1. Germline CDR1 MGHRA, CDR2 YSYEKL. V shed 2 bases, J shed 0 bases, and the junction held 4 bases outside the gene matches. This CDR3 has 16 residues. As DNA, the CDR3 is TGCGCCAGCAGCCAACCCGGACAGGCCTCTGGAAACACCATATATTTT. The encoded protein is CASSQPGQASGNTIYF.

The V call is TRBV5-5, the J call TRBJ1-1; the match to TRBD1 covers 7 bases. Germline values: CDR1 SGHKS, CDR2 YYEKEE (reference sequence). There are 15 residues in the CDR3. Unmatched junction bases numbered 5, after V lost 0 bases and J lost 3 bases. CDR3 amino acids: CASSLGVGTDTEAFF. The CDR3 region has the DNA TGTGCCAGCAGCTTGGGGGTTGGGACAGACACTGAAGCTTTCTTT.

CDR3 protein: CASSQGESPLLSYEQYF. CDR3 DNA: TGTGCCAGCAGCCAAGGAGAGTCACCGCTTCTCTCCTACGAGCAGTACTTC. The V and J genes are TRBV4-2 and TRBJ2-7; D is unclear. The CDR3 is 17 residues long. Germline V gene lookup returns CDR1 LGHNA and CDR2 YNFKEQ. Trimming left V 1 base short and J 0 bases short, with 16 bases between.

The chain links TRBV5-1 to TRBJ2-7; D is unresolved. Germline V lookup: CDR1 SGHRS, CDR2 YFSETQ. The CDR3 consists of 13 residues. Trimming cost V 1 base and J 3 bases, with 8 bases left between them. In DNA, the CDR3 is TGCGCCAGCAGCTTGTCAGTTGGCTACGAGCAGTACTTC. This encodes CASSLSVGYEQYF.

The V and J genes are TRBV18 and TRBJ1-2; D gene uncertain. The germline V gene has CDR1 KGHSH and CDR2 LQKENI. The CDR3 runs 15 residues. Trimming took 2 bases from V and 1 from J, leaving 11 bases between them. The CDR3 protein is CASSPTADFNYGYTF. In DNA, the CDR3 is TGTGCCAGCTCACCAACCGCTGACTTTAACTATGGCTACACCTTC.

The chain has TRBV3-1 (or the pseudogene TRBV3-2) and TRBJ2-7, with D tentatively TRBD2 (5 bases). Deletions cut 1 base from V and 6 bases from J, with 10 bases between. This CDR3 has 13 residues. CDR1 and CDR2 (germline): LGHDT, YNNKEL (reference sequence). In DNA form, the CDR3 reads TGTGCCAGCAGCCAAGGTGGGAGCGCCGAGCAGTACTTC. Its protein product is CASSQGGSAEQYF.

In this sample, this clone turned up once. V and J are TRBV6-5 and TRBJ2-7; a weak D match, TRBD2 (7 bases). From germline, CDR1 is MNHEY and CDR2 SVGAGI. CDR3 length equals 11 residues. Trimming cost V 6 bases and J 7 bases, with 10 bases left between them. CDR3 nucleotides: TGTGCCAGCAGCGAGGGGGGGGAGCAGTACTTC. It encodes CASSEGGEQYF.

The genes are TRBV19 and TRBJ1-4; 7 bases are shared with TRBD1. Unmatched junction bases numbered 7, after V lost 6 bases and J lost 0 bases. The germline gives CDR1 LNHDA, CDR2 SQIVND (reference sequence). CDR3 size: 16 residues. The CDR3 region has the DNA TGTGCCAGTAGCCGGGACAGCGGCGCAACTAATGAAAAACTGTTTTTT. This codes for CASSRDSGATNEKLFF. The full variable domain, with the rest looked up from reference TRBV19 and TRBJ1-4, is DGGITQSPKYLFRKEGQNVTLSCEQNLNHDAMYWYRQDPGQGLRLIYYSQIVNDFQKGDIAEGYSVSREKKESFPLTVTSAQKNPTAFYLCASSRDSGATNEKLFFGSGTQLSVL.